The 9 T cell receptor beta chains below all came from one sample that was sequenced in a study of blood T cell repertoires in COVID-19. Repertoires were generated with immunoSEQ multiplex PCR, while TCRdb's copy carries only in-frame clones and drops some. The sample holds 90,000 to 130,000 clones, around 86% seen once. Sequenced: peripheral blood. The receptor set was obtained from a woman aged 70-85 years with acute or convalescent COVID-19.

This clone was found once. The CDR3 DNA reads TGTGCCAGCAGTCCCTTGGTGGCGGGAGGGTACAATGAGCAGTTCTTC. Translating it yields CASSPLVAGGYNEQFF. The J gene is TRBJ2-1, the V gene TRBV28, with 9 nucleotides matching TRBD2. The length of the CDR3 is 16 residues. Germline CDR1 is MDHEN and CDR2 is SYDVKM. The V and J ends lost 5 bases and 4 bases, in that order; junction bases with no gene match: 9.

The gene calls are TRBV7-3 and TRBJ2-1; 13 positions agree with TRBD2. The germline V gene encodes CDR1 SGHTA and CDR2 FQGTGA. This CDR3 contains 15 residues. V trimming: 5 bases; J trimming: 8 bases; junction bases outside the gene matches: 6. CDR3 amino acids: CASSAGLAGTYEQFF. CDR3 sequence (DNA): TGTGCCAGCAGCGCGGGACTAGCGGGGACGTATGAGCAGTTCTTC.

The chain carries TRBV7-9 and TRBJ1-5; TRBD1 matches 7 bases. Germline V gene data show CDR1 as SEHNR and CDR2 as FQNEAQ (reference sequence). The CDR3 runs to 16 residues. V lost 0 bases and J lost 1; bases outside the gene matches: 3. CDR3 in DNA: TGTGCCAGCAGCTTAGCGCGGGGACAGAGCAATCAGCCCCAGCATTTT. Translated, it gives CASSLARGQSNQPQHF.

The chain couples TRBV7-9 to TRBJ1-2; tentatively, D is TRBD1 (6 bases). The length of the CDR3 is 14 residues. Germline CDR1 is SEHNR and CDR2 is FQNEAQ (reference sequence). Deletions cut 10 bases from V and 3 bases from J, with 18 bases between. CDR3 amino acids: CAIRPPTGYYGYTF. DNA for the CDR3: TGTGCCATTCGCCCCCCCACAGGGTACTATGGCTACACCTTC.

CDR3: CASSLGEYRGTDTQYF. The DNA for the CDR3 is TGTGCCAGCAGCTTAGGAGAGTATCGCGGCACAGATACGCAGTATTTT. This rearrangement joins TRBV7-8 to TRBJ2-3; no firm D call. The CDR3 sequence is 16 residues long. CDR1 and CDR2 (germline): SGHVS, FQNEAQ. With 1 base removed from V and 1 base from J, the gap between germline ends came to 12 bases. The whole variable domain, filled in from reference TRBV7-8 and TRBJ2-3, reads GAGVSQSPRYKVAKRGQDVALRCDPISGHVSLFWYQQALGQGPEFLTYFQNEAQLDKSGLPSDRFFAERPEGSVSTLKIQRTQQEDSAVYLCASSLGEYRGTDTQYFGPGTRLTVL.

The rearrangement joins TRBV7-3 to TRBJ2-3; no clear D gene. The germline gives CDR1 SGHTA, CDR2 FQGTGA. V shed 1 base and J shed 0 bases, with 5 bases lying between them. This CDR3 is built from 14 residues. DNA for the CDR3: TGTGCCAGCAGCTTAAGGAGTAGCACAGATACGCAGTATTTT. Translation: CASSLRSSTDTQYF.

Concerning this clone: Sequence at one end of the junction differs from germline and may be a read error. The chain has TRBV6-1 and TRBJ2-1; 7 bases match TRBD1. Germline V gene data show CDR1 as MNHNS and CDR2 as SASEGT. The CDR3 length is 13 residues. CDR3 amino acids: CASRERGPYEQFF. CDR3 DNA: TGTGCCAGCCGTGAAAGGGGGCCATATGAGCAGTTCTTC.

This chain links TRBV6-5 with TRBJ1-3; the D gene is possibly TRBD1 (6 bases). V lost 6 bases to trimming and J lost 4 bases, with 16 bases between them. The CDR3 is 15 amino acids. Germline V CDR1 and CDR2: MNHEY, SVGAGI. The CDR3 region is CASRSQQGSGNTIYF. CDR3 coding DNA: TGTGCCAGCAGGAGCCAACAGGGATCGGGAAACACCATATATTTT.

This chain joins TRBV7-8 and TRBJ1-5; D is possibly TRBD1 (6 bases). The CDR3 loop spans 17 amino acids. V was shortened by 3 bases and J by 0 bases, with 15 bases between the two germline ends. Germline assignment: CDR1 SGHVS and CDR2 FQNEAQ. CDR3 bases: TGTGCCAGCAGCTTCTCAGGGGTAAAAAATAGCAATCAGCCCCAGCATTTT. This encodes CASSFSGVKNSNQPQHF.